These T cell receptor beta chains were read from a single sample in a study of blood T cell repertoires in COVID-19. Using immunoSEQ multiplex PCR, the repertoire was profiled, and TCRdb retains in-frame clones only, with some absent. The profile shows 25,000 to 35,000 clones, approximately 84% of them singletons. Sample: peripheral blood. The receptor source for this set is an older man with active COVID-19. Both conserved end residues are part of each CDR3. The D gene is left open where the match is weak. Clone size appears in some rows only: once, few, many, or a class for an expanded clone.

d_call j_call clone_size v_call cdr3_nt cdr3_aa
TRBD1 TRBJ2-1 . TRBV7-2 TGTGCCAGCAGCTTAGACAGGGGCGCCTACAATGAGCAGTTCTTC CASSLDRGAYNEQFF
. TRBJ1-6 . TRBV7-8 TGTGCCAGCAGCTTAGATTACACAGCTACAATCCTCCACTTT CASSLDYTATILHF
. TRBJ2-2 . TRBV5-4 TGTGCCAGCAGTTCCATAGGGGTCACCGGGGAGCTGTTTTTT CASSSIGVTGELFF
. TRBJ2-7 once TRBV6-2/TRBV6-3 TGTGCCAGCAGTTACTCCGGGGGGCGCCTCTCCTACGAGCAGTACTTC CASSYSGGRLSYEQYF
TRBD1 TRBJ1-5 . TRBV27 TGTGCCAGCAGAACTACAGGGGGTGGGTATAGCAATCAGCCCCAGCATTTT CASRTTGGGYSNQPQHF
TRBD2 TRBJ2-3 . TRBV15 TGTGCCACCAGCACCCCAACGGGGGGGTCCACAGATACGCAGTATTTT CATSTPTGGSTDTQYF
. TRBJ2-1 . TRBV12-3/TRBV12-4 TGTGCCAGCAGTTTATTAGTCTACAATGAGCAGTTCTTC CASSLLVYNEQFF
. TRBJ1-2 . TRBV28 TGTGCCAGCAGCTATGGGTACGGGGTCGGGGATGGCTACACCTTC CASSYGYGVGDGYTF
. TRBJ1-2 . TRBV27 TGTGCCAGCAGTTCCGGGGGCTATGGCTACACCTTC CASSSGGYGYTF
TRBD1 TRBJ1-4 . TRBV11-3 TGTGCCAGCAGCCCGGGACAGCGGAATGAAAAACTGTTTTTT CASSPGQRNEKLFF
TRBD1 TRBJ2-7 . TRBV3-1/TRBV3-2 TGTGCCAGCAGCTATCGATTTCTGGGACAGGTCCACGAGCAGTACTTC CASSYRFLGQVHEQYF
TRBD2 TRBJ2-3 . TRBV24-1 TGTGCCACCAGTGATAAGGGGACTAGATATTCCGCAGATACGCAGTATTTT CATSDKGTRYSADTQYF
TRBD1 TRBJ1-3 few TRBV2 TGTGCCAGCAGCGTGGACAGGGCCACAGGAAACACCATATATTTT CASSVDRATGNTIYF
. TRBJ2-3 medium-sized TRBV4-1 TGCGCCAGCAGCCAAGATCTTTTAGCAGATACGCAGTATTTT CASSQDLLADTQYF
. TRBJ1-6 . TRBV10-2 TGCGCCAGCAGTTGGGACAACCCTGAGGGGCCCCTCCACTTT CASSWDNPEGPLHF
. TRBJ2-1 . TRBV4-2 TGTGCCAGCAGCCAACTACCGGGACAAGCAACCTACAATGAGCAGTTCTTC CASSQLPGQATYNEQFF
TRBD1 TRBJ1-2 once TRBV5-4 TGTGCCAGCAGCTCCGATATGGACAGGGTACGCTATGGCTACACCTTC CASSSDMDRVRYGYTF
. TRBJ2-1 . TRBV19 TGTGCCAGTAGTATTCCGGGGGTGAGCTCCTACAATGAGCAGTTCTTC CASSIPGVSSYNEQFF
TRBD1 TRBJ1-4 . TRBV7-2 TGTGCCAGCAGCACAACAGGGGCCGCCAGTGAAAAACTGTTTTTT CASSTTGAASEKLFF
. TRBJ1-1 . TRBV5-8 TGTGCCAGCCCCCCCCGGGGAAACACTGAAGCTTTCTTT CASPPRGNTEAFF
. TRBJ2-7 . TRBV6-2/TRBV6-3 TGTGCCAGCAGTTTCGAAGCCGGGTCCCCCTACGAGCAGTACTTC CASSFEAGSPYEQYF
. TRBJ1-5 . TRBV6-5 TGTGCCAGCAGTTCCCGGGACAATTGGCCCCAGCATTTT CASSSRDNWPQHF
. TRBJ2-7 . TRBV6-6 TGTGCCAGCAGTTATAGACAGATTTCCTACGAGCAGTACTTC CASSYRQISYEQYF
TRBD1 TRBJ2-7 once TRBV6-5 TGTGCCAGCAGACCGGACAGGGGGATAGGGTACGAGCAGTACTTC CASRPDRGIGYEQYF
TRBD1 TRBJ2-1 . TRBV5-6 TGTGCCAGCAGCTTTGGGACAGGGAAAAGGTTCTTC CASSFGTGKRFF
. TRBJ2-3 . TRBV11-2 TGTGCCAGCAGCTTAGATAAGCCCACAGATACGCAGTATTTT CASSLDKPTDTQYF
TRBD2 TRBJ2-1 . TRBV7-3 TGTGCCAGCAGCAGAAGGACTAGCGGGGGCAACAATGAGCAGTTCTTC CASSRRTSGGNNEQFF
. TRBJ2-7 . TRBV7-9 TGTGCCAGCAGCTTAGGTGGGGGGGCTTACGAGCAGTACTTC CASSLGGGAYEQYF
. TRBJ1-3 . TRBV11-3 TGTGCCAGCAGCTTAGTTAATAGCAGCCCCTCTGGAAACACCATATATTTT CASSLVNSSPSGNTIYF
TRBD1 TRBJ1-5 . TRBV5-1 TGCGCCAGCAGCCAAGGGCCTCAGGGGGGTGGTCAGCCCCAGCATTTT CASSQGPQGGGQPQHF
. TRBJ1-1 . TRBV12-3/TRBV12-4 TGTGCCAGCAGTCCGGGAGGGACTGAAGCTTTCTTT CASSPGGTEAFF
. TRBJ1-5 . TRBV7-2 TGTGCCAGCAGCTTAACAGGGTTTAGCAATCAGCCCCAGCATTTT CASSLTGFSNQPQHF
TRBD2 TRBJ2-3 . TRBV4-2 TGTGCCAGCAGCCAAGGGACTAGCGGGGAATGGATTAGCACAGATACGCAGTATTTT CASSQGTSGEWISTDTQYF
TRBD1 TRBJ1-5 . TRBV7-2 TGTGCCAGCAGCCCCGGGACAGGGGGCAATCAGCCCCAGCATTTT CASSPGTGGNQPQHF
TRBD2 TRBJ2-7 once TRBV4-2 TGTGCCAGCAGCCAAGGGACTAGCGGGGGGACCTACGAGCAGTACTTC CASSQGTSGGTYEQYF
TRBD2 TRBJ2-1 . TRBV6-6 TGTGCCAGCAGCGGGACTAGCGAATTTGGCCATGAGCAGTTCTTC CASSGTSEFGHEQFF
. TRBJ1-6 . TRBV30 TGTGCCTGGAGTGTTCTGGGTATAGCCTCCTATAATTCACCCCTCCACTTT CAWSVLGIASYNSPLHF
. TRBJ2-1 . TRBV5-1 TGCGCCAGCAGCATACGACAGGCCCCGGGTTACAATGAGCAGTTCTTC CASSIRQAPGYNEQFF
. TRBJ2-7 few TRBV27 TGTGCCAGCAGTTTAGACACATCGCGGGCGACTTACGAGCAGTACTTC CASSLDTSRATYEQYF
. TRBJ2-6 . TRBV14 TGTGCCAGCAGCCGAGGGGGCTCTGGGGCCAACGTCCTGACTTTC CASSRGGSGANVLTF
. TRBJ1-1 . TRBV10-1 TGCGCCAGCAGTGTCGGGACTTCGAACACTGAAGCTTTCTTT CASSVGTSNTEAFF
. TRBJ2-3 once TRBV5-1 TGCGCCAGCAGCTTTAGTCAGGGGAAAACAGATACGCAGTATTTT CASSFSQGKTDTQYF
TRBD1 TRBJ1-2 once TRBV28 TGTGCCAGCAGGGGTGGGGACAGGGGGCAAAGTGGCTACACCTTC CASRGGDRGQSGYTF
TRBD1 TRBJ2-2 . TRBV7-2 TGTGCCAGCAGCCCGACGGACAGGGGGCGCGGGGAGCTGTTTTTT CASSPTDRGRGELFF